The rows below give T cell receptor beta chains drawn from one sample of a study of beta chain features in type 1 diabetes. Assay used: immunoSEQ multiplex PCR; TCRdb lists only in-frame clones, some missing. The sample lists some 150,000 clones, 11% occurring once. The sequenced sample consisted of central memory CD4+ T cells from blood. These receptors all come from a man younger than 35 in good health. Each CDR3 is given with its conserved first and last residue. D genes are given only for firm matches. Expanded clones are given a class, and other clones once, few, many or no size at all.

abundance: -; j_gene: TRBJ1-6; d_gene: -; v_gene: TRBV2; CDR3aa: CASSGGDGLNSPLHF; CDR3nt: TGTGCCAGCAGTGGTGGGGATGGGTTGAATTCACCCCTCCACTTT
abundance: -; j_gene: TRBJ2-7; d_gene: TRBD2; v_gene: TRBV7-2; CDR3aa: CASSTQPGAGGYEQYF; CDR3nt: TGTGCCAGCAGCACCCAGCCCGGAGCGGGAGGCTACGAGCAGTACTTC
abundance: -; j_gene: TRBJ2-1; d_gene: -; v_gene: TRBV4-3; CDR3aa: CASSPQGWGLENEQFF; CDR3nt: TGCGCCAGCAGCCCCCAAGGGTGGGGACTTGAGAATGAGCAGTTCTTC
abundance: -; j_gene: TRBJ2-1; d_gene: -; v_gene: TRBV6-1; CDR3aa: CASRRINEQFF; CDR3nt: TGTGCCAGCAGGAGGATTAATGAGCAGTTCTTC
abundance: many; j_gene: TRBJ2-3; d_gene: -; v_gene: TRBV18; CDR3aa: CASSPLANGDTQYF; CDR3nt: TGTGCCAGCTCACCTCTAGCGAATGGGGATACGCAGTATTTT
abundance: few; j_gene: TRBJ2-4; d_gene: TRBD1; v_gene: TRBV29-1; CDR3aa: CSVRVGQGPNIQYF; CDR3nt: TGCAGCGTTCGCGTGGGACAGGGGCCAAACATTCAGTACTTC
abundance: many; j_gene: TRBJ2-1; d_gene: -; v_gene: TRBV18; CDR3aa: CASSGRYEQFF; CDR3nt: TGTGCCAGCTCAGGTCGATATGAGCAGTTCTTC
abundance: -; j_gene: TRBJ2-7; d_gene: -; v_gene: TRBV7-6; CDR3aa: CASSLHGEQYF; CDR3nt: TGTGCCAGCAGCTTACACGGGGAGCAGTACTTC
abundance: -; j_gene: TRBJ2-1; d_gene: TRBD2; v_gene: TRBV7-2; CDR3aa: CASSLAGGTTESVF; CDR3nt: TGTGCCAGCAGTCTAGCGGGAGGGACAACGGAGTCGGTCTTC
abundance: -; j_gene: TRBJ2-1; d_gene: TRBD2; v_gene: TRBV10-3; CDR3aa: CAISEASGRAKYNEQFF; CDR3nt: TGTGCCATCAGTGAGGCTAGCGGGAGGGCCAAGTACAATGAGCAGTTCTTC
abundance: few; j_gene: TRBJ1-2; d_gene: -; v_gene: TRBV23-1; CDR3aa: CASSQPGIRRGCAGYGYTF; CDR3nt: TGCGCCAGCAGTCAGCCAGGAATCCGTCGGGGTTGTGCTGGATATGGCTACACCTTC
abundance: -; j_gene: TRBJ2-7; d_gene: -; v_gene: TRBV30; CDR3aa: CAWSGRFLYEQYF; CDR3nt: TGTGCCTGGAGTGGTAGGTTTCTCTACGAGCAGTACTTC
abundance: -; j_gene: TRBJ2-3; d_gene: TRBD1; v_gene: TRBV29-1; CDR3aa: CSVGTGVVSDTQYF; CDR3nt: TGCAGCGTTGGGACAGGCGTGGTCTCAGATACGCAGTATTTT
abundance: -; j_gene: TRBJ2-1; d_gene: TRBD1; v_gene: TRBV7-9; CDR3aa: CASSLPRGPGQGYNEQFF; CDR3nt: TGTGCCAGCAGCTTACCCCGAGGACCGGGACAGGGGTACAATGAGCAGTTCTTC
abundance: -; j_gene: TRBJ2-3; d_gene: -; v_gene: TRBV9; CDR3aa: CASSVASGTDTQYF; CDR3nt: TGTGCCAGCAGCGTAGCTAGCGGCACAGATACGCAGTATTTT
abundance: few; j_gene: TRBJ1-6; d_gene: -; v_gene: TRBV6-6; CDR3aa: CASGSSPLHF; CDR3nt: TGTGCCAGCGGGAGTTCACCCCTCCACTTT
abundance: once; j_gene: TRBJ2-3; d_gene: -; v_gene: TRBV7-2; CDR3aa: CASSPMGGPRTDTQYF; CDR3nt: TGTGCCAGCAGCCCTATGGGGGGACCCCGCACAGATACGCAGTATTTT
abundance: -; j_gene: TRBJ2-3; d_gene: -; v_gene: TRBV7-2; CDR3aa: CASSLSATAGRTDTQYF; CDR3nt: TGTGCCAGCAGCTTGTCAGCGACGGCAGGGCGGACAGATACGCAGTATTTT
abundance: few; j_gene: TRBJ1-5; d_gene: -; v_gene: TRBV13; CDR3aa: CASSISGIPQPQHF; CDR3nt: TGTGCCAGCAGCATCTCGGGGATACCTCAGCCCCAGCATTTT
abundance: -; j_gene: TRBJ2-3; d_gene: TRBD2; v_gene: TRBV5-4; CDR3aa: CASSVTSGKTDTQYF; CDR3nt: TGTGCCAGCAGCGTGACTAGCGGGAAGACAGATACGCAGTATTTT
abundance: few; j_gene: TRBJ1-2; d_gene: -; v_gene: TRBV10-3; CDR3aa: CAISGEQNYGYTF; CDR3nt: TGTGCCATCAGTGGCGAACAAAACTATGGCTACACCTTC
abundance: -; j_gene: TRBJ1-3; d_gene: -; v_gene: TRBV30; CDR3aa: CAWRGARDSRGNTIYF; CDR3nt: TGTGCCTGGAGGGGTGCCCGGGACTCGAGGGGAAACACCATATATTTT
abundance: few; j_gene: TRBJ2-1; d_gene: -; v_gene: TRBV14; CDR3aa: CASSLRDYNEQFF; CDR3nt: TGTGCCAGCAGCCTCAGGGACTACAATGAGCAGTTCTTC
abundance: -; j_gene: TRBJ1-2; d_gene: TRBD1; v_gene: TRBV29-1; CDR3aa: CSVGTGTYGYTF; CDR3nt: TGCAGCGTTGGGACAGGAACCTATGGCTACACCTTC
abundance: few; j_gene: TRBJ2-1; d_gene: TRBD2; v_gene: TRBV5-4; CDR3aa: CASSVGLAAYNEQFF; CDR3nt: TGTGCCAGCAGCGTGGGACTAGCGGCCTACAATGAGCAGTTCTTC
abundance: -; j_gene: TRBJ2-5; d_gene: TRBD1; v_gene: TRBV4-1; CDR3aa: CASSLGSGQGLFGVQETQYF; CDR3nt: TGCGCCAGCAGCCTAGGATCGGGACAGGGACTGTTCGGGGTTCAAGAGACCCAGTACTTC
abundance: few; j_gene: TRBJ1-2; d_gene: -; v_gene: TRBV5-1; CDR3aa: CASSFSIAEGYTF; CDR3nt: TGCGCCAGCAGCTTTTCAATCGCGGAAGGCTACACCTTC
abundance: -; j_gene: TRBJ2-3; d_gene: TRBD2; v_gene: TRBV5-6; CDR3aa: CASSRRTSGRTDTQYF; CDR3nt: TGTGCCAGCAGTCGCCGGACTAGCGGGAGGACAGATACGCAGTATTTT
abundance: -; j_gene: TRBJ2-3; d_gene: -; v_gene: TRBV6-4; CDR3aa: CASSEQGNRGTDTQYF; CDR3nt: TGTGCCAGCAGTGAGCAGGGGAACCGAGGCACAGATACGCAGTATTTT
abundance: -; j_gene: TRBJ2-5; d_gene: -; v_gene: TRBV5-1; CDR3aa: CASSLEPAQETQYF; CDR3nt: TGCGCCAGCAGCTTGGAGCCAGCCCAAGAGACCCAGTACTTC
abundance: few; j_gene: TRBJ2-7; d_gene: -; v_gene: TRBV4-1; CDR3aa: CASSLQGGYEQYF; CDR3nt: TGCGCCAGCAGCCTCCAGGGCGGGTACGAGCAGTACTTC
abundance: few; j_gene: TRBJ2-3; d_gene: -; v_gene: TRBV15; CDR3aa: CATSRDPRGRDTQYF; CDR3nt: TGTGCCACCAGCAGAGATCCCCGAGGGCGGGATACGCAGTATTTT
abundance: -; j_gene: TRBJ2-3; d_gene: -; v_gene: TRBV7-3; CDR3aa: CASSSSRSDTQYF; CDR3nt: TGTGCCAGCAGCTCTAGCAGATCAGATACGCAGTATTTT
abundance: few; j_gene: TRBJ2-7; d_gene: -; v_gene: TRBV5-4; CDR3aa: CASSPLLGASSYEQYF; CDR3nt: TGTGCCAGCAGCCCTCTCCTGGGCGCCAGCTCCTACGAGCAGTACTTC
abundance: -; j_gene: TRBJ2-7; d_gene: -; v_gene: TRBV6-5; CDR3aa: CASRATGGETYEQYF; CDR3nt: TGTGCCAGCAGGGCCACAGGCGGGGAGACATACGAGCAGTACTTC
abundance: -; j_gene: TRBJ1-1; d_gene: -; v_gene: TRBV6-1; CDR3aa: CASSWSNTEAFF; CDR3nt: TGTGCCAGCAGTTGGTCGAACACTGAAGCTTTCTTT
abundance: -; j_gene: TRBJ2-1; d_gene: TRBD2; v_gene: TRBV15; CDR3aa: CATSRGASGRLIRYNEQFF; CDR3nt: TGTGCCACCAGCAGAGGAGCTAGCGGGAGGCTAATTAGGTACAATGAGCAGTTCTTC
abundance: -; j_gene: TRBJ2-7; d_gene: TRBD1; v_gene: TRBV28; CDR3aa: CASSLPGTGRLLEQYF; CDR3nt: TGTGCCAGCAGTTTACCTGGGACAGGGAGACTCCTCGAGCAGTACTTC
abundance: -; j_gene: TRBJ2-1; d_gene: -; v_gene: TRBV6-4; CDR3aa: CASSGGNSYNEQFF; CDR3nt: TGTGCCAGCAGTGGCGGGAATTCCTACAATGAGCAGTTCTTC
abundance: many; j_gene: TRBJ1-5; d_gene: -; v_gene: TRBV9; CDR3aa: CASSVDITPTRNQPQHF; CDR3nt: TGTGCCAGCAGCGTAGATATTACCCCTACTAGAAATCAGCCCCAGCATTTT
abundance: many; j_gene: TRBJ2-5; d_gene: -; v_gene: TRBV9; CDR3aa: CASSPRGGQGQETQYF; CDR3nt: TGTGCCAGCAGCCCCCGGGGGGGACAGGGTCAAGAGACCCAGTACTTC
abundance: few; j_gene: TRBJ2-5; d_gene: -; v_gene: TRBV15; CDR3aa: CATSRPRQQETQYF; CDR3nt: TGTGCCACCAGCAGACCCCGACAGCAAGAGACCCAGTACTTC
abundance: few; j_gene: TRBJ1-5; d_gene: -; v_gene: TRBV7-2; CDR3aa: CASSSTLGLNNQPQHF; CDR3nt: TGTGCCAGCAGCTCCACACTCGGACTTAACAATCAGCCCCAGCATTTT